The TCR beta chain under discussion was sequenced for a study of control samples from healthy donors and cancer patients. Method: immunoSEQ multiplex PCR; TCRdb's copy keeps in-frame clones and lacks some. In the table there are about 170,000 clones, 88% of which are singletons. Germline CDR1 and CDR2: MDHEN and SYDVKM. This CDR3 spans 13 amino acids. Trimming left V 5 bases short and J 4 bases short, with 8 bases between. The chain is built from TRBV28 and TRBJ1-4; D might be TRBD1 (6 bases). The sample taken for sequencing was blood. This clonotype originated in a woman in her thirties in good health. In nucleotides, the CDR3 is TGTGCCAGCAGTAGGACAGTTAATGAAAAACTGTTTTTT. It specifies CASSRTVNEKLFF.